This T cell receptor (beta chain) was sequenced in a study of blood T cells in healthy people across ages. Using a J-beta primer mix together with a sample-barcoded 5' primer, a second PCR was run for roughly 7 to 12 cycles. In TCRdb, the 5' RACE reads were re-called with MiXCR into one record per CDR3 protein. The data show around 1.7 million distinct CDR3 sequences, roughly 28% seen once. This clonotype was observed at least ten times. The study drew donors from healthy Caucasian individuals in Russia aged roughly 6 to 90. The J segment lost 0 bases and the V segment lost 7 bases, leaving 8 bases of the junction unmatched. The CDR3 length is 15 residues.

Sequencing input: blood. This sequence was found in a woman between 25 and 40 years old in good health. This chain uses TRBV12-3 or TRBV12-4 with TRBJ2-5, with 7 bases matching TRBD2. The CDR3 sequence: CASTVRAGDQETQYF. The CDR3 coding sequence is TGTGCCAGCACCGTTCGGGCGGGGGACCAAGAGACCCAGTACTTC.